This T cell receptor (beta chain) emerged from a study of shared clonotypes between healthy human individuals. Study details: Used for every donor were three CD4 naive, three CD4 memory, two CD8 naive and one CD8 memory plate.

In regard to this clone: Its antigen is unidentified.

Per germline, CDR1 SEHNR and CDR2 FQNEAQ (reference sequence). CDR3 length equals 16 residues. The J segment lost 5 bases and the V segment lost 2 bases, leaving 5 bases of the junction unmatched. Points from the study as a whole: Naive CD4 clonotypes were shared across a few donors at about 5%. Naive subsets, compared against memory subsets, generally had larger estimated richness values.

Data came from immunoSEQ multiplex PCR; TCRdb stores just in-frame clones and leaves some out. The sample lists 2 million to 2.5 million clones; more than 90% were seen once. Every donor was a Caucasian adult from Nashville, Tennessee. This receptor was identified in a man between 18 and 35 years old in good health. Source material: naive CD4+ T cells sorted from blood. The sample's subset: CD45RA+ positively selected. The chain links TRBV7-9 to TRBJ2-5; 13 bases align to TRBD2. The CDR3: CASSLRTSGRWETQYF. CDR3 DNA: TGTGCCAGCAGCTTAAGGACTAGCGGGAGATGGGAGACCCAGTACTTC.